These 16 T cell receptor beta chains came from one sample sequenced in a study of blood T cell repertoires in COVID-19. Clones were read by immunoSEQ multiplex PCR, and TCRdb kept only the in-frame ones, dropping some. Of 300,000 to 400,000 clones listed, about 93% were seen once; the top ten hold roughly 3.3%. Sequencing was performed on peripheral blood. These TCRs come from a young woman who had recovered from COVID-19.

The V call is TRBV30, the J call TRBJ2-1; 11 nucleotides agree with TRBD2. CDR1 and CDR2 (germline): GTSNPN, SVGIG (reference sequence). V trimming: 3 bases; J trimming: 4 bases; junction bases outside the gene matches: 5. The CDR3 runs 15 residues. The CDR3 nucleotides read TGTGCCTGGAGCACCGGGACTAGCGGTTACAATGAGCAGTTCTTC. Translated: CAWSTGTSGYNEQFF.

In its sample, this clone was seen once. V gene TRBV15 combines with J gene TRBJ1-4; D may be TRBD1 (5 bases). V was pared by 1 base and J by 8 bases, with 14 bases between. CDR1 LNHNV and CDR2 YYDKDF come from the germline V gene (reference sequence). This CDR3 spans 15 amino acids. The chain's CDR3 is CATSRVEGKREKLFF. Written as DNA, the CDR3 is TGTGCCACCAGCAGAGTGGAGGGGAAGAGAGAAAAACTGTTTTTT.

The J gene is TRBJ2-3, the V gene TRBV5-1; D gene uncertain. Trimming removed 0 bases at V and 2 bases at J, with 10 bases between. The CDR3 has 15 amino acids. The germline gives CDR1 SGHRS, CDR2 YFSETQ. The CDR3, as DNA: TGCGCCAGCAGCTTGGCGCCAGTTTCCACAGATACGCAGTATTTT. This gives the protein CASSLAPVSTDTQYF.

The chain carries TRBV20-1 and TRBJ2-5, with TRBD2 identical over 8 bases. The germline gives CDR1 DFQATT, CDR2 SNEGSKA (reference sequence). The V gene end was trimmed by 3 bases and the J gene end by 1 base; junction bases not matched to a gene: 13. This CDR3 region has 17 residues. The CDR3 here is CSASQDEGLAPQETQYF. CDR3 bases: TGCAGTGCTAGTCAGGATGAAGGACTAGCACCCCAAGAGACCCAGTACTTC.

The chain couples TRBV27 to TRBJ2-2, with D possibly TRBD2 on 6 matching bases. Trimming took off 6 bases at V and 4 bases at J, with 15 bases between the two ends. The germline gives CDR1 MNHEY, CDR2 SMNVEV (reference sequence). This CDR3 spans 15 amino acids. The CDR3 DNA is TGTGCCAGCAGCCTCTCGGGGGTGCGCACCGGGGAGCTGTTTTTT. Its translation is CASSLSGVRTGELFF.

J is TRBJ1-5 and V is TRBV12-3 or TRBV12-4; D not resolved. This CDR3 contains 13 residues. V dropped 5 bases and J dropped 7 bases, with 12 bases sitting between them. The CDR3: CASSDRGFQPQHF. CDR3 bases: TGTGCCAGCAGTGACCGAGGGTTCCAGCCCCAGCATTTT.

This chain uses TRBV5-1 with TRBJ2-1; TRBD1 matches at 11 bases. CDR1 and CDR2 from the germline V gene are SGHRS and YFSETQ. V shed 9 bases and J 2 bases; nucleotides not matched to a gene: 7. CDR3 size: 15 residues. CDR3 nucleotides: TGCGCCATCCCCCCGGGACAGGGGGCCTACAATGAGCAGTTCTTC. Translated: CAIPPGQGAYNEQFF.

CDR3 nucleotides: TGTGCCAGCTCACCAGGGGAGAGAAACATTCAGTACTTC. Translated: CASSPGERNIQYF. V usage is TRBV18 and J usage is TRBJ2-4; D perhaps matches TRBD2 (5 bases). The CDR3 is 13 residues long. Germline V gives CDR1 KGHSH, CDR2 LQKENI. Trimming removed 2 bases from V and 6 bases from J, with 8 bases in between.

The V call is TRBV6-2 or TRBV6-3, the J call TRBJ1-2; D perhaps matches TRBD1 (5 bases). The CDR3 loop spans 12 amino acids. The germline gives CDR1 MNHEY, CDR2 SVGEGT. Trimming removed 4 bases at V and 4 bases at J, with 7 bases between. The DNA for the CDR3 is TGTGCCAGCAGTTTCACAGGCTATGGCTACACCTTC. Its translation: CASSFTGYGYTF.

This chain joins TRBV24-1 and TRBJ1-2; 7 positions agree with TRBD1. The V gene's germline CDR1 is KGHDR and CDR2 SFDVKD. Trimming removed 6 bases from V and 7 bases from J; junction bases left unmatched: 10. This CDR3 is built from 14 residues. CDR3 sequence reads: CATSPETGRIGYTF. CDR3 sequence (DNA): TGTGCCACCAGTCCCGAGACAGGGAGAATTGGCTACACCTTC.

The V gene is TRBV24-1, the J gene TRBJ2-1; D gene unclear. Trimming removed 0 bases from V and 11 bases from J, with 7 bases in between. Germline lookup yields CDR1 KGHDR and CDR2 SFDVKD. The CDR3 has 12 residues. CDR3 nucleotide sequence: TGTGCCACCAGTGATTTGGGCAGTCAGCAGTTCTTC. This translates into CATSDLGSQQFF.

The chain has TRBV29-1 and TRBJ2-5; 8 bases agree with TRBD1. Trimming removed 4 bases from V and 5 bases from J; junction bases left unmatched: 18. The CDR3 has 17 residues. Germline V gene sequence: CDR1 SQVTM, CDR2 ANQGSEA. In DNA, the CDR3 is TGCAGCGTTGCAGGTCGTCCCGACAGGGGTCCCACGGAGACCCAGTACTTC. Residues: CSVAGRPDRGPTETQYF. Full variable domain (outside the CDR3, taken from reference TRBV29-1 and TRBJ2-5): SAVISQKPSRDICQRGTSLTIQCQVDSQVTMMFWYRQQPGQSLTLIATANQGSEATYESGFVIDKFPISRPNLTFSTLTVSNMSPEDSSIYLCSVAGRPDRGPTETQYFGPGTRLLVL.

The V gene is TRBV24-1, the J gene TRBJ1-1, with 8 bases fitting TRBD1. The CDR3 consists of 16 residues. Looked up from germline, CDR1 is KGHDR and CDR2 is SFDVKD. V lost 2 bases and J lost 1; bases outside the gene matches: 5. CDR3 residues: CATSDSPGTGNTEAFF. The CDR3 nucleotides read TGTGCCACCAGTGATTCGCCCGGGACAGGGAACACTGAAGCTTTCTTT.

The chain employs TRBV5-4 and TRBJ2-3, with 10 bases matching TRBD2. CDR1 SGHNT and CDR2 YYREEE come from the germline V gene (reference sequence). V gave up 8 bases and J gave up 2 bases; unmatched junction bases: 8. The CDR3 is made up of 15 amino acids. The CDR3 loop is CASHQREGPTDTQYF. CDR3 coding DNA: TGTGCCAGTCACCAGCGGGAGGGGCCCACAGATACGCAGTATTTT.

This chain links TRBV2 with TRBJ2-1; a possible D gene is TRBD2 (6 bases). The CDR3 contains 11 residues. Germline-derived CDR1 and CDR2 are SNHLY and FYNNEI. Between the trimmed V and J ends, which lost 10 bases and 6 bases, there was a span of 10 bases. The CDR3 protein is CAIRRGNEQFF. CDR3 DNA sequence: TGTGCCATAAGGCGGGGCAATGAGCAGTTCTTC.

The V and J genes are TRBV7-9 and TRBJ1-1; 10 bases are shared with TRBD1. This CDR3 region has 18 residues. V lost 3 bases, J lost 1 base, and 11 bases stayed unmatched. The germline V gene has CDR1 SEHNR and CDR2 FQNEAQ (reference sequence). The CDR3 DNA reads as TGTGCCAGCAGCTTCTCCACCGGGACAGGGGACCCGAACACTGAAGCTTTCTTT. This encodes CASSFSTGTGDPNTEAFF.